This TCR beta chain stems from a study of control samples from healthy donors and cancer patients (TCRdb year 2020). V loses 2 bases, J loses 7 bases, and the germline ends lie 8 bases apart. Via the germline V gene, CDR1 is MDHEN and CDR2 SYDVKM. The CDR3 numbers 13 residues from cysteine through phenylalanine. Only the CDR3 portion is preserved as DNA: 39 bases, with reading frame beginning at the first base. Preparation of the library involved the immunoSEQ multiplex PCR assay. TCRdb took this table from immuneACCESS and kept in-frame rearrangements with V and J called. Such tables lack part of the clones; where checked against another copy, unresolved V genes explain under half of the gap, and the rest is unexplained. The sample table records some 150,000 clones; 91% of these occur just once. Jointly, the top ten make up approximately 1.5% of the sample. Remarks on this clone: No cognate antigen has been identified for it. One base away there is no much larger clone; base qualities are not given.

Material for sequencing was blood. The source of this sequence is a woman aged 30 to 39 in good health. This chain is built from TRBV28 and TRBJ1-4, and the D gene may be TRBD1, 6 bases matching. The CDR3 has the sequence CASSLQGSEKLFF. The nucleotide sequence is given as TGTGCCAGCAGTTTACAGGGGAGTGAAAAACTGTTTTTT. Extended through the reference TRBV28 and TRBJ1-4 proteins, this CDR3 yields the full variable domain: DVKVTQSSRYLVKRTGEKVFLECVQDMDHENMFWYRQDPGLGLRLIYFSYDVKMKEKGDIPEGYSVSREKKERFSLILESASTNQTSMYLCASSLQGSEKLFFGSGTQLSVL.